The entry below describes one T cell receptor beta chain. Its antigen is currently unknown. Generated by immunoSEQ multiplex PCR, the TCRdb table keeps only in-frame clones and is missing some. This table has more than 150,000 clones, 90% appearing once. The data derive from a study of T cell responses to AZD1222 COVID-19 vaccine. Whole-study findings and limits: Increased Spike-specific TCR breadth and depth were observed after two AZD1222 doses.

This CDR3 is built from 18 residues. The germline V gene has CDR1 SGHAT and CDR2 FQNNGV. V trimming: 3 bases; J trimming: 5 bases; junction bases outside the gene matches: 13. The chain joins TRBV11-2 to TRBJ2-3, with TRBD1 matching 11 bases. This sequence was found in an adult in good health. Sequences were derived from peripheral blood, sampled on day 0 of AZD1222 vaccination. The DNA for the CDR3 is TGTGCCAGCAGCTTGCACCCAAGCGGACAGGGGGCGGGAGATACGCAGTATTTT. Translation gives CASSLHPSGQGAGDTQYF.